The 9 T cell receptor beta chains in this list originate from one sample, sequenced in a study of CD8+ T cells in alopecia areata. Following extraction, RNA underwent reverse transcription to cDNA, which served as the sequencing template. TCRdb keeps only in-frame clones here, not all; method: immunoSEQ multiplex PCR. Found here are fewer than 250,000 clones, more than 30% of them singletons; the top ten hold 0.48%. Treatment: oral pan-JAK inhibitor, 5-10 mg twice daily. Sequencing was performed on CD4+ T cells sorted from blood, taken at approximately week 31, from a patient treated with tofacitinib. The receptor source for this set is a human donor with alopecia areata.

This CDR3 is CASSPRKEREKLFF. The CDR3 DNA sequence: TGTGCCAGCAGCCCCCGTAAGGAGCGCGAAAAACTGTTTTTT. V gene TRBV6-5 combines with J gene TRBJ1-4; no clear D. V was shortened by 6 bases and J by 8 bases, with 16 bases between the two germline ends. This CDR3 spans 14 amino acids. Germline V lookup: CDR1 MNHEY, CDR2 SVGAGI.

This rearrangement joins TRBV5-1 to TRBJ2-7, with 8 bases aligning to TRBD2. With 5 bases clipped from V and 3 bases from J, the junction kept 7 bases outside the gene matches. CDR3 size: 14 residues. Looked up from germline, CDR1 is SGHRS and CDR2 is YFSETQ. The CDR3 nucleotides are TGCGCCAGCAGACTGCGACTAGCGAGCTACGAGCAGTACTTC. This codes for CASRLRLASYEQYF.

This rearrangement joins TRBV29-1 to TRBJ2-6; D is possibly TRBD1 (5 bases). Trimming stripped 7 bases from V and 1 base from J, with 11 bases between. Germline V gene data show CDR1 as SQVTM and CDR2 as ANQGSEA. This CDR3 region has 14 residues. The CDR3 loop reads CSALGASGANVLTF. The CDR3 coding sequence is TGCAGCGCCCTAGGGGCTTCTGGGGCCAACGTCCTGACTTTC.

CDR3 amino acids: CASSLGQGSDTQYF. The CDR3 coding sequence is TGCGCCAGCAGCTTGGGGCAGGGCTCAGATACGCAGTATTTT. The chain has TRBV5-1 and TRBJ2-3; D might be TRBD1 (5 bases). Deletions cut 0 bases from V and 4 bases from J, with 9 bases between. CDR1 is SGHRS and CDR2 is YFSETQ in the germline V gene. The CDR3 extends over 14 amino acids.

This clone was counted between two and nine times. The chain links TRBV30 to TRBJ2-7, with 9 bases fitting TRBD2. The germline CDR1 and CDR2 sequences are GTSNPN and SVGIG (reference sequence). With 0 bases clipped from V and 6 bases from J, the junction kept 9 bases outside the gene matches. The CDR3 runs 15 residues. The DNA of the CDR3 is TGTGCCTGGAGTGTACGGACTAGCGACCTCGGCGAGCAGTACTTC. Translating it yields CAWSVRTSDLGEQYF. Complete variable domain (other parts from reference TRBV30 and TRBJ2-7): SQTIHQWPATLVQPVGSPLSLECTVEGTSNPNLYWYRQAAGRGLQLLFYSVGIGQISSEVPQNLSASRPQDRQFILSSKKLLLSDSGFYLCAWSVRTSDLGEQYFGPGTRLTVT.

The rearrangement joins TRBV2 to TRBJ1-5; TRBD1 is a possible D gene (5 bases). Between the trimmed V and J ends, which lost 4 bases and 6 bases, there was a span of 7 bases. This CDR3 is built from 12 residues. Germline V gene data show CDR1 as SNHLY and CDR2 as FYNNEI. The CDR3 spells CASSGQTQPQHF. In nucleotides, the CDR3 is TGTGCCAGCAGTGGACAGACTCAGCCCCAGCATTTT.

Only a few counts were recorded for this clone. This chain connects TRBV15 to TRBJ1-5; tentative D call: TRBD1 (6 bases). Germline lookup yields CDR1 LNHNV and CDR2 YYDKDF (reference sequence). The CDR3 sequence is 17 residues long. Trimming left V 0 bases short and J 2 bases short, with 14 bases between. DNA of the CDR3: TGTGCCACCAGCAGAGATAGGGTCAGGGGAGGCAATCAGCCCCAGCATTTT. It yields the protein CATSRDRVRGGNQPQHF. The complete variable domain, with remaining parts taken from reference TRBV15 and TRBJ1-5, reads DAMVIQNPRYQVTQFGKPVTLSCSQTLNHNVMYWYQQKSSQAPKLLFHYYDKDFNNEADTPDNFQSRRPNTSFCFLDIRSPGLGDTAMYLCATSRDRVRGGNQPQHFGDGTRLSIL.

Turning to this clone: Other DNA sequences from this sample encode an identical CDR3 as well. The V and J genes are TRBV5-1 and TRBJ2-1; D not certain. Germline V lookup: CDR1 SGHRS, CDR2 YFSETQ. The V end lost 4 bases, the J end lost 0 bases, and 5 bases lay between the germline ends. The CDR3 length is 13 residues. CDR3 sequence: CASSLGSYNEQFF. In DNA form, the CDR3 reads TGCGCCAGCAGCCTCGGCTCCTACAATGAGCAGTTCTTC.

The rearrangement uses TRBV19 and TRBJ1-2; possible D gene TRBD1, 6 bases. Germline V CDR1 and CDR2: LNHDA, SQIVND (reference sequence). The CDR3 contains 16 residues. The V and J ends lost 6 bases and 8 bases respectively, with 25 bases between them. The CDR3, as DNA: TGTGCCAGTAGCAGAATTCCGGGACAAAATGCAGGAGGCTACACCTTC. Its translation is CASSRIPGQNAGGYTF. The full variable domain, with the rest looked up from reference TRBV19 and TRBJ1-2, is DGGITQSPKYLFRKEGQNVTLSCEQNLNHDAMYWYRQDPGQGLRLIYYSQIVNDFQKGDIAEGYSVSREKKESFPLTVTSAQKNPTAFYLCASSRIPGQNAGGYTFGSGTRLTVV.